The clone carrying this T cell receptor beta chain was observed once. Its matching antigen is unknown. The V gene's germline CDR1 is SGHRS and CDR2 YFSETQ. There are 17 residues in the CDR3. V dropped 1 base and J dropped 6; count of bases not matched to a gene: 8. The data belong to a study of cytomegalovirus exposure and HLA in healthy donors. Study findings and constraints: As was reported, the classifier diagnosed cytomegalovirus status with high specificity and sensitivity. The study labeled 150 to 200 TCR beta chains cytomegalovirus-associated.

Libraries were prepared by immunoSEQ multiplex PCR; TCRdb keeps only in-frame clonotypes and omits some of them. The sample yields approximately 270,000 clones, approximately 83% seen once. The donors were members of the validation cohort comprising over a hundred subjects, separate from the approximately 670-subject first cohort. This sequence originates from a woman younger than 35 in good health and CMV-seronegative. The chain couples TRBV5-1 to TRBJ2-1; 12 nucleotides match TRBD2. Sequencing input: PBMCs. CDR3 protein: CASSLTSGGTPVNEQFF. In nucleotides, the CDR3 is TGCGCCAGCAGCTTGACTAGCGGGGGGACGCCGGTCAATGAGCAGTTCTTC.